This TCR beta chain was sequenced for a study of human T cells and chemical hapten exposure. Documented time point: healthy volunteer bleed at 6 weeks. Total RNA was isolated from whole blood that had not been fractionated. As the library was built, unique molecular identifiers were attached to individual cDNA molecules. TCRdb fed the RACE reads into MiXCR, producing one record per CDR3 protein. The table has 65,000 to 95,000 distinct CDR3 sequences, over 6.5% seen once. CDR1 is SGHTA, CDR2 FQGNSA, per germline. The CDR3 is made up of 17 amino acids. With 4 bases clipped from V and 3 bases from J, the junction kept 11 bases outside the gene matches.

This TCR was recovered from a female donor in good health. Some clones in this sample may be carry-over from other donors' samples. The sequenced sample consisted of whole blood. The chain joins TRBV7-2 to TRBJ1-2, with 10 bases matching TRBD1. In DNA form, the CDR3 reads TGTGCCAGCAGCTCATTCCGGGACAGGGGAAGGGACTATGGCTACACCTTC. It is translated as CASSSFRDRGRDYGYTF. Based on the CDR3 plus reference TRBV7-2 and TRBJ1-2, the full variable domain is GAGVSQSPSNKVTEKGKDVELRCDPISGHTALYWYRQSLGQGLEFLIYFQGNSAPDKSGLPSDRFSAERTGGSVSTLTIQRTQQEDSAVYLCASSSFRDRGRDYGYTFGSGTRLTVV.